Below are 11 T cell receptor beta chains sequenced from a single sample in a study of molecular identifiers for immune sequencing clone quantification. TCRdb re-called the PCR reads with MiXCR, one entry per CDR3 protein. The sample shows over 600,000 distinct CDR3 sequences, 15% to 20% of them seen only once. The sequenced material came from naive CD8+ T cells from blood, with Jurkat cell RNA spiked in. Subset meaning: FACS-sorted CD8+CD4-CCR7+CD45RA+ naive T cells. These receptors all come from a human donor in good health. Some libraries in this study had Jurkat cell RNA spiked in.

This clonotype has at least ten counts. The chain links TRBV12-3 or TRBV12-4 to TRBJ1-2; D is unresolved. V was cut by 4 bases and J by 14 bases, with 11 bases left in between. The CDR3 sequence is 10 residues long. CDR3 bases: TGTGCCAGCAGTTCCAGTTGGGCAACCTTC. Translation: CASSSSWATF.

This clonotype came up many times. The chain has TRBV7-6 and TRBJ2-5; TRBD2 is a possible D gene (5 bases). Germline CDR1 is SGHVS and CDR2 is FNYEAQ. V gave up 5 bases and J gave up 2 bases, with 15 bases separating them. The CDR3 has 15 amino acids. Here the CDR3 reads CASSIERSRQETQYF. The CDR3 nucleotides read TGTGCCAGCAGCATAGAGCGGTCGCGGCAAGAGACCCAGTACTTC.

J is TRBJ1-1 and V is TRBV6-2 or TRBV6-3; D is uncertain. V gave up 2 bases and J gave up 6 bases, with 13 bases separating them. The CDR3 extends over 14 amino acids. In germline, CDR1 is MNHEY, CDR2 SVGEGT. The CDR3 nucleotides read TGTGCCAGCAGTTACAGGATTGCAATACCTGAAGCTTTCTTT. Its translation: CASSYRIAIPEAFF.

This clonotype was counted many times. The CDR3 DNA reads TGTGCCAGCAGCTTAGAGACAGGGGCGTCACAAGAGACCCAGTACTTC. Protein sequence: CASSLETGASQETQYF. The V and J genes are TRBV7-6 and TRBJ2-5, with 8 bases identical to TRBD1. Per the germline V gene, CDR1 is SGHVS and CDR2 is FNYEAQ. This CDR3 is 16 amino acids long. J gave up 2 bases and V 1 base, and 6 bases lay outside the gene matches. The full variable domain, completed using reference TRBV7-6 and TRBJ2-5, is GAGVSQSPRYKVTKRGQDVALRCDPISGHVSLYWYRQALGQGPEFLTYFNYEAQQDKSGLPNDRFSAERPEGSISTLTIQRTEQRDSAMYRCASSLETGASQETQYFGPGTRLLVL.

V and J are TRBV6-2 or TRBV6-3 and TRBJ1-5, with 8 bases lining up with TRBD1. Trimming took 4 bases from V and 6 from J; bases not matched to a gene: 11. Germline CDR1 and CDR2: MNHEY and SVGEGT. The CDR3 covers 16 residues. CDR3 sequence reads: CASSSDGTGLGQPQHF. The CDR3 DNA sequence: TGTGCCAGCAGTTCGGACGGGACAGGCCTTGGTCAGCCCCAGCATTTT.

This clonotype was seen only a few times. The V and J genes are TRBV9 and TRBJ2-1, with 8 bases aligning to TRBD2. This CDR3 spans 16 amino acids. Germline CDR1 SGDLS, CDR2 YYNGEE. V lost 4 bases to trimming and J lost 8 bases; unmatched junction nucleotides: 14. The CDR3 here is CASSSPLAGWTDEQFF. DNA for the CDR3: TGTGCCAGCAGCAGCCCCTTAGCGGGGTGGACGGATGAGCAGTTCTTC.

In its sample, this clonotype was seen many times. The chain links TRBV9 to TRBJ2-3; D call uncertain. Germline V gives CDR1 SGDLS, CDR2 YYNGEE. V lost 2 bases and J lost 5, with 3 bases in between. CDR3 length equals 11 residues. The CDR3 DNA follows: TGTGCCAGCAGCGTCAGAGATACGCAGTATTTT. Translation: CASSVRDTQYF.

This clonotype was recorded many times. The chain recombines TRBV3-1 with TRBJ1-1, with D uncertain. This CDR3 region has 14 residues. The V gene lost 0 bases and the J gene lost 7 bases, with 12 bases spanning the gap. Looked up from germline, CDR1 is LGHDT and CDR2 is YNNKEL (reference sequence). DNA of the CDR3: TGTGCCAGCAGCCAAGATAAGAAGGAATATGAAGCTTTCTTT. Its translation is CASSQDKKEYEAFF.

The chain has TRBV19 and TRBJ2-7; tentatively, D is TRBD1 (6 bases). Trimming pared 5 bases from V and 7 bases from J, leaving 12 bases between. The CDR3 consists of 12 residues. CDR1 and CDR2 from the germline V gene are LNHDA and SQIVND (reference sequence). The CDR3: CASSQGQWEQYF. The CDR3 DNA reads TGTGCCAGTAGTCAGGGACAATGGGAGCAGTACTTC.

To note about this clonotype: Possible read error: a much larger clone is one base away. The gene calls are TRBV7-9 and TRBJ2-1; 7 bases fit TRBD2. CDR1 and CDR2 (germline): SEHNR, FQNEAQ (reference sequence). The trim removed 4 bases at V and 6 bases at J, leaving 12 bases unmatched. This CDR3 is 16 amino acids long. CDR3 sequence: CASSSMTSYPCNEQFF. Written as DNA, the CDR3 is TGTGCCAGCAGCTCAATGACTAGCTACCCCTGCAATGAGCAGTTCTTC.

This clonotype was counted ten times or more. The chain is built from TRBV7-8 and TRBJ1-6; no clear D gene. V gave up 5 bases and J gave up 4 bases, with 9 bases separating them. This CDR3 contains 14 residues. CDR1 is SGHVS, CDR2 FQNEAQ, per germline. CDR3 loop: CASSPHHYNSPLHF. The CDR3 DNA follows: TGTGCCAGCAGCCCCCACCATTATAATTCACCCCTCCACTTT.